Listed below are T cell receptor beta chains from one sample, sequenced in a study of metastatic and nonmetastatic thyroid tumors. Via MiXCR, TCRdb re-called the PCR reads. The sample shows just over 7,500 clones, around 27% of them seen only once. The specimen sequenced was adjacent normal tissue. The receptors come from a female donor with papillary thyroid cancer or a benign thyroid nodule (not recorded which). Some clones in this sample may be carry-over from other donors' samples. The CDR3 runs from the conserved cysteine through the conserved F or W. The order of the fields is CDR3 DNA, CDR3 protein, J gene, D gene, clone size, V gene. A D gene is named only where the DNA matches it firmly. Size is stated for part of the rows, as once, few or many counts, or as a class when the clone is expanded.

TGCGCCAGCAGCCAATCCTTCCTTCGGGACAGCTACGAGCAGTACTTC,CASSQSFLRDSYEQYF,TRBJ2-7,TRBD1,many,TRBV4-1
TGTGCCACCGCTGCCTCCCGGGATATGGCCCCTGAAGCTTTCTTT,CATAASRDMAPEAFF,TRBJ1-1,NA,few,TRBV10-3
TGCGCCAGCAGTCTCTTTATCGAGACACTCCAGTACTTC,CASSLFIETLQYF,TRBJ2-7,NA,NA,TRBV10-2
TGTGCCAGCAGCTTGGGACTAGCGTTCCCAGATACGCAGTATTTT,CASSLGLAFPDTQYF,TRBJ2-3,TRBD2,NA,TRBV11-2
TGTGCCAGGGAGAGCTCCCGAGGCGCAGATACGCAGTATTTT,CARESSRGADTQYF,TRBJ2-3,NA,NA,TRBV2
TGTGCCAGCAGCCCCCGCTGGAGCTCTGGAAACACCATATACTTT,CASSPRWSSGNTIYF,TRBJ1-3,NA,many,TRBV12-3/TRBV12-4
TGTGCCAGCAGCCAAGCAATGGACAGGGTAAATGAGCGGTTCTTC,CASSQAMDRVNERFF,TRBJ2-1,TRBD1,NA,TRBV4-2
TGCAGTGCTAGAGATACGGTCAATTCACCCCTCCACTTT,CSARDTVNSPLHF,TRBJ1-6,NA,medium-sized,TRBV20-1
TGTGCCAGCAGTTATCGGGGACAGGATGGCTACACCTTC,CASSYRGQDGYTF,TRBJ1-2,TRBD1,NA,TRBV6-2/TRBV6-3
TGTGCCAGCTCACCACGAGAGAGGAAGGATACGCAGTATTTT,CASSPRERKDTQYF,TRBJ2-3,NA,many,TRBV18
TGTGCCAGCAGCTTAGCGGGGACAGGTACTAACTATGGCTACACCTTC,CASSLAGTGTNYGYTF,TRBJ1-2,TRBD1,many,TRBV7-9
TGTGCCAGCAGCTTGGGGTCCCTAGTCTCCAATGAGCAGTTCTTC,CASSLGSLVSNEQFF,TRBJ2-1,NA,NA,TRBV7-2
TGTGCCAGCAGACCCCCGAGGGTTGACAATCAGCCCCAGCATTTT,CASRPPRVDNQPQHF,TRBJ1-5,NA,NA,TRBV12-3/TRBV12-4
TGTGCCGGCGGACTAGCGGGGTACGAGCAGTACTTC,CAGGLAGYEQYF,TRBJ2-7,TRBD2,many,TRBV5-6
TGCAGTGCTAGAGATCAGGGTCCTTCGGGGGAGACGCAGTATTTT,CSARDQGPSGETQYF,TRBJ2-3,NA,NA,TRBV20-1
TGTGCCAGCAGGAGATCGAACACCGGGGAGCTGTTTTTT,CASRRSNTGELFF,TRBJ2-2,NA,few,TRBV6-1
TGTGCCAGCAGCCGGGTCGGTGGACAGTTCTACGAGCAGTACTTC,CASSRVGGQFYEQYF,TRBJ2-7,NA,NA,TRBV12-3/TRBV12-4
TGCAGTGCTATAGCCCCCGGGCCGAGGAATGAGCATTTCTTC,CSAIAPGPRNEHFF,TRBJ2-1,NA,NA,TRBV20-1
TGCAGTGCTAGGATCACAGGGAGTACGGGGCAGTACTTC,CSARITGSTGQYF,TRBJ2-7,NA,NA,TRBV20-1
TGTGCCAGCAGACCGGGCTCAAAGAACACTGAAGCTTTCTTT,CASRPGSKNTEAFF,TRBJ1-1,NA,large,TRBV6-1
TGTGCCACCAGCTCAAGCGGAGGATTTACCGGGGAGCTGTTTTTT,CATSSSGGFTGELFF,TRBJ2-2,NA,medium-sized,TRBV15
TGCGCCAGCGGAGGTGGGGCAAATGAAAAACTGTTTTTT,CASGGGANEKLFF,TRBJ1-4,NA,many,TRBV5-1
TGTGTCAGCACTACATATGGGACAGGGTCCCCCGGGGAGCTGTTTTTT,CVSTTYGTGSPGELFF,TRBJ2-2,TRBD1,NA,TRBV12-3/TRBV12-4
TGTGCCAGCAGCCGGGCGGGAGGATCCATGGCCGGGGAGCTGTTTTTT,CASSRAGGSMAGELFF,TRBJ2-2,TRBD2,medium-sized,TRBV12-3/TRBV12-4
TGTGCCAGCAGCCCCGAGTGGGGCCTGGGCTATGGCTACACCTTC,CASSPEWGLGYGYTF,TRBJ1-2,NA,medium-sized,TRBV5-4
TGTGCCACCGCTATGAGGGGGACAGGGAGCACAGATACGCAGTATTTT,CATAMRGTGSTDTQYF,TRBJ2-3,TRBD1,NA,TRBV6-1